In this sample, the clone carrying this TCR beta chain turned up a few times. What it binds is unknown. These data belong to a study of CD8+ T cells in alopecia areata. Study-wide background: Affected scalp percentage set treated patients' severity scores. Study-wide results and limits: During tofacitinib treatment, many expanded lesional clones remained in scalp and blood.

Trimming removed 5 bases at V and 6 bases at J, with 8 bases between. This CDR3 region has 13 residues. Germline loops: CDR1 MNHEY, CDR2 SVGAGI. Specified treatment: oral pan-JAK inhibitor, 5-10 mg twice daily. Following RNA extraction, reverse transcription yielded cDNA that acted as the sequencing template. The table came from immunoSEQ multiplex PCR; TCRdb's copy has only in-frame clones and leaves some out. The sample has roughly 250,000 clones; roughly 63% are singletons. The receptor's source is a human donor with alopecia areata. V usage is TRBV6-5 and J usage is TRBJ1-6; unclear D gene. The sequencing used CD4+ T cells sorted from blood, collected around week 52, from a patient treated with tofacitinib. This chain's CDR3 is CASSEGPNSPLHF. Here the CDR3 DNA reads TGTGCCAGCAGTGAAGGGCCTAATTCACCCCTCCACTTT.